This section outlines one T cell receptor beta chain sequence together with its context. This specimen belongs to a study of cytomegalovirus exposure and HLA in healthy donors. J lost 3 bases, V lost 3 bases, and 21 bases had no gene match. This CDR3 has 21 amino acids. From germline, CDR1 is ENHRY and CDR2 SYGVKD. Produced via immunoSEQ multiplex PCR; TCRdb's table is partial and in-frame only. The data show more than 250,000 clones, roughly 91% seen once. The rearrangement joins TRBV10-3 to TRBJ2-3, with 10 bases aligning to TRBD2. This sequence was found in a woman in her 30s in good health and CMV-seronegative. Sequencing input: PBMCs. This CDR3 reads CAISDLGVRGRASGSTDTQYF. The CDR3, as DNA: TGTGCCATCAGTGATTTGGGGGTCAGGGGCCGAGCTAGCGGGAGTACAGATACGCAGTATTTT.